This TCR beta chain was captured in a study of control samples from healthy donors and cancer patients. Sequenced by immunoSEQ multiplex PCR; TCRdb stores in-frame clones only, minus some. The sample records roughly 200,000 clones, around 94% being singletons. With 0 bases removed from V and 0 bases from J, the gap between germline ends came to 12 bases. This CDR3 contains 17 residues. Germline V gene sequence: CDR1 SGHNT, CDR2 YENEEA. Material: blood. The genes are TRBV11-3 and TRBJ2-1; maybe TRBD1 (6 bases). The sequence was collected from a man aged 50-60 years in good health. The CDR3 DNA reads TGTGCCAGCAGCTTAGAAGCCAGGGGATACTCCTACAATGAGCAGTTCTTC. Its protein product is CASSLEARGYSYNEQFF.